These 8 T cell receptor beta chains share one sample of origin, sequenced in a study of T cells in tuberculosis. The time point here: new active TB diagnosis, blood taken before or within 7 days of starting treatment. Sequenced by immunoSEQ multiplex PCR; TCRdb stores in-frame clones only, minus some. The sample has some 30,000 clones; approximately 90% are singletons. Sequenced material: PBMCs, taken at tuberculosis diagnosis. The receptor source for this set is an adult with tuberculosis.

The V call is TRBV6-4, the J call TRBJ2-3; a possible D gene is TRBD1 (5 bases). Trimming pared 3 bases from V and 6 bases from J, leaving 10 bases between. Germline-derived CDR1 and CDR2 are MRHNA and SNTAGT. The CDR3 covers 13 residues. CDR3: CASSESRADTQYF. In DNA form, the CDR3 reads TGTGCCAGCAGTGAGTCCAGGGCGGATACGCAGTATTTT.

The J gene is TRBJ2-7, the V gene TRBV10-1, with 7 positions matching TRBD1. The CDR3 has 13 amino acids. J lost 6 bases, V lost 0 bases, and 2 bases had no gene match. Germline V CDR1 and CDR2: WNHNN, SYGVQD (reference sequence). In DNA, the CDR3 is TGCGCCAGCAGTGAGTCGGGACAGACCGAGCAGTACTTC. This sequence encodes CASSESGQTEQYF.

In its sample, this clone was seen once. The chain links TRBV4-3 to TRBJ1-4, with TRBD1 matching 8 bases. The CDR3 consists of 15 residues. V lost 3 bases, J lost 7 bases, and 7 bases stayed unmatched. Germline values: CDR1 LGHNA, CDR2 YSLEER. The CDR3 loop is CASSQTIGTGEKLFF. The CDR3 nucleotides are TGCGCCAGCAGCCAGACCATCGGGACAGGTGAAAAACTGTTTTTT.

The chain joins TRBV7-2 to TRBJ2-3, with a weak D call TRBD2 (6 bases). This CDR3 is built from 16 residues. Trimming removed 5 bases at V and 0 bases at J, with 15 bases between. The V gene's germline CDR1 is SGHTA and CDR2 FQGNSA. The CDR3 nucleotides are TGTGCCAGCAGCGCGGGGAGTACCACTAGCACAGATACGCAGTATTTT. Protein product: CASSAGSTTSTDTQYF. The variable domain in full, with the rest retrieved from reference TRBV7-2 and TRBJ2-3, is GAGVSQSPSNKVTEKGKDVELRCDPISGHTALYWYRQSLGQGLEFLIYFQGNSAPDKSGLPSDRFSAERTGGSVSTLTIQRTQQEDSAVYLCASSAGSTTSTDTQYFGPGTRLTVL.

This chain uses TRBV28 with TRBJ1-2; 9 bases agree with TRBD1. Germline V gives CDR1 MDHEN, CDR2 SYDVKM. The CDR3 has 15 residues. The V gene end was trimmed by 10 bases and the J gene end by 3 bases; junction bases not matched to a gene: 12. This chain's CDR3 is CATAPLRTGDYGYTF. For the CDR3, the DNA is TGTGCCACCGCTCCACTTAGGACAGGGGACTATGGCTACACCTTC.

The chain carries TRBV15 and TRBJ2-2; D gene ambiguous. The ends were cut back, 8 bases at V and 1 base at J, with 8 bases in the middle. Germline V gene data show CDR1 as LNHNV and CDR2 as YYDKDF (reference sequence). The CDR3 length is 13 residues. The CDR3 DNA sequence: TGTGCCACCTCCAACAAGAACACCGGGGAGCTGTTTTTT. This sequence encodes CATSNKNTGELFF.

This chain connects TRBV2 to TRBJ1-5; TRBD1 might be the D (6 bases). The CDR3 is made up of 13 amino acids. CDR1 and CDR2 from the germline V gene are SNHLY and FYNNEI. V was cut by 3 bases and J by 4 bases, with 7 bases left in between. In DNA, the CDR3 is TGTGCCAGCAGTGAGGACAGAAATCAGCCCCAGCATTTT. Encoded protein: CASSEDRNQPQHF.

This clone was counted between two and nine times. Other DNA sequences within the sample encode an identical CDR3. V and J are TRBV28 and TRBJ2-7; 7 nucleotides match TRBD1. This CDR3 has 13 residues. Germline CDR1 MDHEN, CDR2 SYDVKM. With 7 bases clipped from V and 2 bases from J, the junction kept 5 bases outside the gene matches. This CDR3 is CASKGTVTYEQYF. The CDR3 DNA sequence: TGTGCCAGCAAAGGGACAGTCACCTACGAGCAGTACTTC.